This T cell receptor beta chain came from a study of blood T cell repertoires in COVID-19 (TCRdb year 2020). Looking at the study overall: Samples from collaborators originated in the United States, Italy and Spain and spanned both the acute and convalescent phases of COVID-19. Deeply sampled blood TCRbeta repertoires from subjects exposed to, actively infected with, or recovered from COVID-19 were included in the dataset. Nearly every sample came with metadata listing a de-identified subject ID, COVID-19 status, age in years and sex. Where available, HLA class I and class II types were taken from metadata supplied by the sample provider and were not determined by assay-based typing. The prospective study material was composed of cDNA or gDNA derived from T cells, B-cell-depleted T cells, or PBMCs. The repertoires were released in a freely available public database meant as a resource for research on the immune response to SARS-CoV-2. Samples were obtained from the ongoing ImmuneRACE study (first 160 participants) and from 950 to 1,500 subjects provided by 6 global collaborators. Overall study outcomes, separate from this receptor: Clinical and demographic metadata were provided uncurated, with the amount varying by source and participant.

Whole blood was collected in K2EDTA tubes by collaborating institutions according to the institutions' own protocols. Collaborator samples were shipped for TCRbeta analysis as frozen whole blood, isolated PBMCs, or DNA extracted from either sample type. From the germline V gene, CDR1 is SGHRS and CDR2 is YFSETQ. The CDR3 sequence holds 16 residues, the cysteine and phenylalanine included. The kept DNA is CDR3 alone, 48 bases in frame from the first base. Between the V and J ends, shortened by 4 bases and 3 bases respectively, the junction contains 17 bases. The immunoSEQ Assay, a bias-controlled multiplex PCR, was used to amplify TCRbeta CDR3 regions from genomic DNA. The paper's data handling went like this. The number of nucleated cells in each sample was estimated from the amplification of reference gene primers within the assay. Sequence reads were collapsed and filtered to measure the absolute abundance of every unique TCRbeta CDR3 rearrangement. Productive Simpson clonality was computed per sample as the square root of Simpson's diversity index over productive rearrangements. TCRdb obtained this table from immuneACCESS and retained in-frame rearrangements with V and J assigned. These tables miss some clones; where compared with another copy, unresolved V genes account for less than half of the shortfall, and the remainder is unexplained. V and J calls and clone size follow that table, whereas D and trimming were derived from the DNA. This sample lists about 130,000 clones; approximately 80% were detected once. Of the sample, 10% to 15% is held by the ten largest clones.

Comment on this clone: Its antigen remains unidentified. No base qualities exist here, and no much larger clone lies one base off it.

The chain joins TRBV5-1 to TRBJ2-1; the best D guess is TRBD2, with 6 bases matching. This clonotype originated in a man between 60 and 75 years old with acute or convalescent COVID-19. Sample: peripheral blood. The sequenced DNA is TGCGCCAGCAGCCCCTCCGGGACTGGACACTACAATGAGCAGTTCTTC. Its coded protein is CASSPSGTGHYNEQFF.